The rows below give T cell receptor beta chains drawn from one sample of a study of human T cells and chemical hapten exposure. TCRdb re-derived calls from the RACE reads in MiXCR, one entry per CDR3 protein. The data contain 140,000 or so distinct CDR3 sequences, over 9.5% of them singletons. The sample was whole blood, taken in connection with sensitization to the hapten diphenylcyclopropenone (DPC). These receptors were obtained from a woman aged 50 to 60 with alopecia areata. Some clones in this sample may be carry-over from other donors' samples. The CDR3 runs from the conserved cysteine through the conserved F or W. A D gene is named only where the DNA matches it firmly. Clone sizes are given selectively: once, few, many, or a class where the clone is expanded.

CDR3aa	CDR3nt	abundance	j_gene	d_gene	v_gene	len
CASSLDRGRTDTQYF	TGTGCCAGCAGCTTAGACAGGGGACGGACAGATACGCAGTATTTT	many	TRBJ2-3	TRBD1	TRBV7-2	15
CASSPGQGRTYEQYF	TGTGCCAGCAGCCCCGGACAGGGAAGGACCTACGAGCAGTACTTC	few	TRBJ2-7	TRBD1	TRBV7-9	15
CASSRLAGTDTQYF	TGTGCCAGCAGTCGGCTAGCCGGCACAGATACGCAGTATTTT	many	TRBJ2-3	.	TRBV12-3/TRBV12-4	14
CSARQGLSTEAFF	TGCAGTGCCAGACAGGGGCTATCCACTGAAGCTTTCTTT	few	TRBJ1-1	TRBD1	TRBV20-1	13
CASRPTGTSNQPQHF	TGTGCCAGCAGACCGACAGGGACAAGCAATCAGCCCCAGCATTTT	many	TRBJ1-5	TRBD1	TRBV6-5	15
CASTTPPFTGTRSGANVLTF	TGTGCCAGTACCACCCCGCCCTTCACAGGCACCCGCTCTGGGGCCAACGTCCTGACTTTC	.	TRBJ2-6	.	TRBV19	20
CASSYAWQDNQPQHF	TGTGCCAGCAGTTACGCGTGGCAGGACAATCAGCCCCAGCATTTT	many	TRBJ1-5	.	TRBV6-6	15
CASSERQGKNTGELFF	TGTGCCAGCAGTGAAAGGCAGGGGAAGAACACCGGGGAGCTGTTTTTT	few	TRBJ2-2	.	TRBV6-4	16
CAISVLAGFTDTQYF	TGTGCCATCAGTGTGCTAGCGGGATTCACAGATACGCAGTATTTT	.	TRBJ2-3	TRBD2	TRBV10-3	15
CASSASRQETQYF	TGTGCCAGCAGCGCTAGTAGGCAAGAGACCCAGTACTTC	.	TRBJ2-5	.	TRBV2	13
CASSPAGGTQYF	TGTGCCAGCAGCCCCGCTGGGGGGACCCAGTACTTC	few	TRBJ2-5	.	TRBV7-2	12
CSVGLAQNTGELFF	TGCAGCGTTGGACTAGCACAGAACACCGGGGAGCTGTTTTTT	many	TRBJ2-2	TRBD2	TRBV29-1	14
CASSLPEVSTDTQYF	TGTGCCAGCAGCTTACCGGAGGTTAGCACAGATACGCAGTATTTT	few	TRBJ2-3	.	TRBV7-9	15
CASSFRGPNEKLFF	TGTGCCAGCAGCTTCAGGGGCCCTAATGAAAAACTGTTTTTT	.	TRBJ1-4	.	TRBV7-2	14